This T cell receptor beta chain came from a study of sequential checkpoint blockade in melanoma. Background on the study: After both sequences, patients received maintenance nivolumab. TCRbeta immunosequencing was performed on DNA from 90 to 100 pretreatment melanoma tumor samples.

The V end was cut by 0 bases, the J end by 0 bases, with 12 bases between. The CDR3 is 17 amino acids. Germline-derived CDR1 and CDR2 are MGHDK and SYGVNS. General observations from the study: Patients with week-13 increases in T-cell fraction and clonality benefited about 30 times more often.

Treatment reported: randomized to nivolumab then ipilimumab (arm A) or the reverse (arm B). Worth noting for this clone: Its cognate antigen is unknown.

Method: immunoSEQ multiplex PCR; TCRdb's copy keeps in-frame clones and lacks some. This repertoire shows some 6,200 clones, roughly 25% found once; its top ten account for over 8%. The sequencing here drew on tumor tissue (inferred from file names), taken from a patient given nivolumab and ipilimumab in sequence. This sequence originates from a human donor with melanoma. The rearrangement links TRBV25-1 to TRBJ2-1, with D perhaps TRBD1 (5 bases). This chain's CDR3 is CASSEYPGSLSYNEQFF. Here the CDR3 DNA reads TGTGCCAGCAGTGAATACCCAGGGTCCCTCTCCTACAATGAGCAGTTCTTC.